This T cell receptor beta chain was captured by sequencing in a study of blood T cell repertoires in COVID-19. The participants were between about 18 and 90 years old and came from some 23 US areas. Clones were sequenced by immunoSEQ multiplex PCR, and TCRdb holds only the in-frame ones, with some missing. This table holds almost 400,000 clones, roughly 90% found once. Looked up from germline, CDR1 is SEHNR and CDR2 is FQNEAQ (reference sequence). Trimming removed 1 base at V and 5 bases at J, with 17 bases between. This CDR3 is built from 16 residues. Input material: PBMCs or T cells enriched from blood (not recorded which). The chain is built from TRBV7-9 and TRBJ2-5, with a possible D match to TRBD1 (5 bases). This TCR was recovered from a woman aged 25 to 39 with acute COVID-19. This CDR3 is CASSLVGVGYMETQYF. The CDR3 DNA follows: TGTGCCAGCAGCTTAGTAGGGGTGGGTTATATGGAGACCCAGTACTTC.